This T cell receptor (beta chain) was identified in a study of shared T cell receptors in the human thymus. Clones were read by immunoSEQ multiplex PCR, and TCRdb kept only the in-frame ones, dropping some. The data show more than 550,000 clones, 70% to 90% seen once. The CDR3 length is 16 residues. J lost 8 bases, V lost 2 bases, and 6 bases had no gene match. The germline V gene has CDR1 MNHNS and CDR2 SASEGT. The sample also formed part of further work on human thymus T cells. That investigation notes: Resections that were taken during corrective heart surgery supplied the thymus tissue. Related studies found that unrelated individuals share highly overlapping thymic repertoires.

The sample taken for sequencing was thymocytes. V usage is TRBV6-1 and J usage is TRBJ1-6; 10 nucleotides match TRBD1. The receptor was derived from a girl younger than two with a congenital heart defect. The CDR3 spells CASSELGGQGYSPLHF. The CDR3 DNA reads as TGTGCCAGCAGTGAATTAGGGGGACAGGGGTATTCACCCCTCCACTTT.